Following are 18 T cell receptor beta chains from one sample sequenced in a study of OX40 agonist ivuxolimab in advanced cancers. Assay used: immunoSEQ multiplex PCR; TCRdb lists only in-frame clones, some missing. Here the sample spans tens of thousands of clones, approximately 90% being singletons. Source: CD4+ or CD8+ T cells sorted from blood, taken in a trial of the OX40 agonist ivuxolimab. The receptor source for this set is an adult with an advanced solid tumor such as melanoma, head and neck, liver or kidney cancer.

A single count supports this clone. J is TRBJ1-5 and V is TRBV18; tentatively, D is TRBD1 (5 bases). The V end was cut by 4 bases, the J end by 1 base, with 14 bases between. There are 16 residues in the CDR3. Germline values: CDR1 KGHSH, CDR2 LQKENI. The DNA of the CDR3 is TGTGCCAGCTCACAGGGATTGGGGGGGAGCAATCAGCCCCAGCATTTT. Protein: CASSQGLGGSNQPQHF.

This rearrangement joins TRBV5-5 to TRBJ1-3, with 8 bases that match TRBD1. The length of the CDR3 is 16 residues. The germline V gene encodes CDR1 SGHKS and CDR2 YYEKEE (reference sequence). V lost 0 bases and J lost 4; bases outside the gene matches: 6. CDR3 DNA sequence: TGTGCCAGCAGCTTGGGACAGGGGTTGGGAGGAAACACCATATATTTT. Protein product: CASSLGQGLGGNTIYF.

This chain uses TRBV28 with TRBJ2-5; no firm D call. V dropped 5 bases and J dropped 1 base, with 14 bases sitting between them. The germline gives CDR1 MDHEN, CDR2 SYDVKM. This CDR3 has 15 residues. The CDR3 nucleotides are TGTGCCAGCAGTCCATATCGGAGCGCCCAAGAGACCCAGTACTTC. This translates into CASSPYRSAQETQYF.

The chain carries TRBV2 and TRBJ1-4, with a tentative D call TRBD1 (6 bases). The CDR3 length is 14 residues. V lost 7 bases to trimming and J lost 4 bases, with 13 bases between them. Germline V CDR1 and CDR2: SNHLY, FYNNEI. The CDR3 coding sequence is TGTGCCAGCATGGTTCAGGGGTTTAATGAAAAACTGTTTTTT. This sequence encodes CASMVQGFNEKLFF.

To note about this clone: This specimen includes other DNA sequences encoding the same CDR3. The V call is TRBV5-1, the J call TRBJ2-1; D gene unclear. V lost 1 base and J lost 0, with 11 bases in between. Germline loops: CDR1 SGHRS, CDR2 YFSETQ. CDR3 length: 16 amino acids. Written as DNA, the CDR3 is TGCGCCAGCAGCTTGTTCGCCGGAAGCTCCTACAATGAGCAGTTCTTC. Translation gives CASSLFAGSSYNEQFF.

The chain employs TRBV7-2 and TRBJ2-3; perhaps TRBD1 as D (8 bases). This CDR3 is built from 15 residues. Germline V gene sequence: CDR1 SGHTA, CDR2 FQGNSA. With 5 bases removed from V and 1 base from J, the gap between germline ends came to 13 bases. CDR3 protein: CASSTGGDRTDTQYF. The CDR3 DNA is TGTGCCAGCAGCACAGGGGGGGACCGCACAGATACGCAGTATTTT.

This rearrangement joins TRBV27 to TRBJ2-2; 9 positions agree with TRBD1. V dropped 6 bases and J dropped 5; count of bases not matched to a gene: 10. The germline V gene encodes CDR1 MNHEY and CDR2 SMNVEV (reference sequence). The CDR3 is 16 residues long. The CDR3 DNA sequence: TGTGCCAGCAGGCCGGGACAGGGAGTCTGGACCGGGGAGCTGTTTTTT. Amino acids: CASRPGQGVWTGELFF.

The chain links TRBV5-1 to TRBJ1-4; D not certain. The CDR3 covers 14 residues. Between the trimmed V and J ends, which lost 4 bases and 0 bases, there was a span of 7 bases. Germline assignment: CDR1 SGHRS and CDR2 YFSETQ. CDR3 amino acids: CASSLKATNEKLFF. The DNA of the CDR3 is TGCGCCAGCAGCCTGAAAGCAACTAATGAAAAACTGTTTTTT.

This chain joins TRBV7-9 and TRBJ2-7; TRBD1 agrees at 12 bases. J was trimmed by 7 bases and V by 0 bases; bases with no gene match: 4. The CDR3 is 15 amino acids. The germline CDR1 and CDR2 sequences are SEHNR and FQNEAQ (reference sequence). In DNA, the CDR3 is TGTGCCAGCAGCTTAGCTCCGGGACAGGGGGCGGAGCAGTACTTC. This gives the protein CASSLAPGQGAEQYF.

The genes are TRBV28 and TRBJ2-7, with 9 bases matching TRBD2. After removal of 6 bases from V and 0 bases from J, the junction contained 6 bases not matched to a gene. Germline values: CDR1 MDHEN, CDR2 SYDVKM. The CDR3 is 15 residues long. DNA for the CDR3: TGTGCCAGCAGATTCGCGGGAGGGAGCTCCTACGAGCAGTACTTC. Amino acids: CASRFAGGSSYEQYF. The full variable domain, completed using reference TRBV28 and TRBJ2-7, is DVKVTQSSRYLVKRTGEKVFLECVQDMDHENMFWYRQDPGLGLRLIYFSYDVKMKEKGDIPEGYSVSREKKERFSLILESASTNQTSMYLCASRFAGGSSYEQYFGPGTRLTVT.

This clone was found a few times. This rearrangement joins TRBV10-2 to TRBJ2-1, with 7 positions matching TRBD2. V trimming: 7 bases; J trimming: 8 bases; junction bases outside the gene matches: 11. There are 14 residues in the CDR3. Germline-derived CDR1 and CDR2 are WSHSY and SAAADI. The CDR3 region is CASNRGRGVDEQFF. In nucleotides, the CDR3 is TGCGCCAGCAACCGCGGACGGGGGGTTGATGAGCAGTTCTTC.

For this clone: The identical CDR3 is also encoded by other nucleotide sequences in the sample. The V gene is TRBV2, the J gene TRBJ1-5; D may be TRBD1 (5 bases). Germline V CDR1 and CDR2: SNHLY, FYNNEI. CDR3 length: 12 residues. V lost 6 bases and J lost 4, with 7 bases in between. DNA of the CDR3: TGTGCCAGCAGGGACACTAATCAGCCCCAGCATTTT. Residues: CASRDTNQPQHF.

V is TRBV5-1 and J is TRBJ1-2; 7 bases are shared with TRBD1. Unmatched junction bases numbered 6, after V lost 2 bases and J lost 2 bases. This CDR3 spans 15 amino acids. Germline-derived CDR1 and CDR2 are SGHRS and YFSETQ. CDR3 nucleotides: TGCGCCAGCAGCTTCGCCGTGACAGGGAACTATGGCTACACCTTC. This gives the protein CASSFAVTGNYGYTF. Looking up the rest from reference TRBV5-1 and TRBJ1-2 gives the full variable domain: KAGVTQTPRYLIKTRGQQVTLSCSPISGHRSVSWYQQTPGQGLQFLFEYFSETQRNKGNFPGRFSGRQFSNSRSEMNVSTLELGDSALYLCASSFAVTGNYGYTFGSGTRLTVV.

Note on this clone: Its ends do not fully match the called genes, so a read error is possible. CDR3 loop: CASGHAGTSGYEQYF. Here the CDR3 DNA reads TGCGCCAGCGGCCATGCCGGGACTAGCGGCTACGAGCAGTACTTC. The chain is built from TRBV4-1 and TRBJ2-7, with TRBD2 matching over 11 bases. Germline V gene lookup returns CDR1 MGHRA and CDR2 YSYEKL. The CDR3 consists of 15 residues.

J is TRBJ1-3 and V is TRBV18; D is unclear. The germline CDR1 and CDR2 sequences are KGHSH and LQKENI. CDR3 length equals 18 residues. The V gene lost 6 bases and the J gene lost 0 bases, with 21 bases spanning the gap. CDR3 amino acids: CASSPVYEGLSSGNTIYF. The CDR3 nucleotides are TGTGCCAGCTCGCCTGTTTACGAGGGATTGTCCTCTGGAAACACCATATATTTT.

The V and J genes are TRBV7-3 and TRBJ2-2, with 7 bases lining up with TRBD1. Germline V gives CDR1 SGHTA, CDR2 FQGTGA. The CDR3 spans 16 residues. Trimming removed 4 bases from V and 5 bases from J; junction bases left unmatched: 10. For the CDR3, the DNA is TGTGCCAGCAGCTCTTACAGGGGATTGGAAACCGGGGAGCTGTTTTTT. Translation: CASSSYRGLETGELFF.

The chain joins TRBV9 to TRBJ2-2; TRBD2 agrees at 8 bases. The germline V gene encodes CDR1 SGDLS and CDR2 YYNGEE. With 7 bases clipped from V and 1 base from J, the junction kept 6 bases outside the gene matches. The CDR3 covers 15 residues. The CDR3 DNA reads TGTGCCAGCGGAAAAACTAGCGGGAACACCGGGGAGCTGTTTTTT. Translating gives CASGKTSGNTGELFF.

This CDR3 reads CASSLGGRLAGDEQYF. As DNA, the CDR3 is TGCGCCAGCAGCTTGGGAGGGCGACTAGCGGGAGACGAGCAGTACTTC. V gene TRBV5-1 combines with J gene TRBJ2-7; TRBD2 aligns across 12 bases. CDR1 is SGHRS, CDR2 YFSETQ, per germline. The ends lost 0 bases at V and 5 bases at J; junction bases unmatched: 6. The CDR3 runs to 16 residues.